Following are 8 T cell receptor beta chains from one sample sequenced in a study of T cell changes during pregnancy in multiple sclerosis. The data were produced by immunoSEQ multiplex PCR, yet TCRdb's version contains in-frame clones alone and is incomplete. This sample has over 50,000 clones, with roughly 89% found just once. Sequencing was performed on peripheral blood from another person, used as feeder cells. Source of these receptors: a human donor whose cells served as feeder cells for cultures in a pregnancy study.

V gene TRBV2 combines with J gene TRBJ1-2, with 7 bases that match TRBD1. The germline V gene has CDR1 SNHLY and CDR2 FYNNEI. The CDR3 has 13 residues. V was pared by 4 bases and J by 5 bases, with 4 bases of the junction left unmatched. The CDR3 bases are TGTGCCAGCAGTGGTGGGACAGCTTATGGCTACACCTTC. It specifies CASSGGTAYGYTF.

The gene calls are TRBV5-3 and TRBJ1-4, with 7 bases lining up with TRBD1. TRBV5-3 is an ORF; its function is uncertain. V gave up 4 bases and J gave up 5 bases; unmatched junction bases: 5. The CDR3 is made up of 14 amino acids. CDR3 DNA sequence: TGTGCCAGAAGCCTACAGGGGTCGAATGAAAAACTGTTTTTT. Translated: CARSLQGSNEKLFF.

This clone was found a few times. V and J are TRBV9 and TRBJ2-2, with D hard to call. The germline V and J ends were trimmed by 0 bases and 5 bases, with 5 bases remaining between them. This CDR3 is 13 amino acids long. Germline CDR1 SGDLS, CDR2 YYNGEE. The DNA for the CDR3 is TGTGCCAGCAGCGTAGCAATAACCGGGGAGCTGTTTTTT. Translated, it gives CASSVAITGELFF.

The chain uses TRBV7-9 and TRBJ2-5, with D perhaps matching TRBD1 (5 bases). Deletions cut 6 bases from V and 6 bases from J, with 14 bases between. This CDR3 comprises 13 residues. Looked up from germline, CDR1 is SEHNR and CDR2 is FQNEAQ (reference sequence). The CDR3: CASRSTGGQTQYF. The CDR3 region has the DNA TGTGCCAGCAGATCCACAGGTGGGCAGACCCAGTACTTC.

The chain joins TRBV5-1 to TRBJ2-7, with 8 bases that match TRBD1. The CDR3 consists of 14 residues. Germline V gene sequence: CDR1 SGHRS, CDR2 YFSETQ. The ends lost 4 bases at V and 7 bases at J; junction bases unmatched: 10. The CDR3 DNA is TGCGCCAGCAGCCATAACAGGGGGGTGATAGAGCAGTACTTC. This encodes CASSHNRGVIEQYF.

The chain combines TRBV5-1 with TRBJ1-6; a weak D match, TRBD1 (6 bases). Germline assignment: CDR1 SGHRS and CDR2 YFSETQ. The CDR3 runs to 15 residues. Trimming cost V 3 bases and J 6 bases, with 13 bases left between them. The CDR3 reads CASSSDGQTNSPLHF. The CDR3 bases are TGCGCCAGCAGCTCGGATGGACAGACTAATTCACCCCTCCACTTT.

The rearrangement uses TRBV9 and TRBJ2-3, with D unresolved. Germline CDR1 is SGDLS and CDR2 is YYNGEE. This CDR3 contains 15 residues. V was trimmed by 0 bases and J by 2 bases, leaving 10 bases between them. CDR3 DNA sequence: TGTGCCAGCAGCGTAGGAGGCTGGGCCACAGATACGCAGTATTTT. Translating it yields CASSVGGWATDTQYF.

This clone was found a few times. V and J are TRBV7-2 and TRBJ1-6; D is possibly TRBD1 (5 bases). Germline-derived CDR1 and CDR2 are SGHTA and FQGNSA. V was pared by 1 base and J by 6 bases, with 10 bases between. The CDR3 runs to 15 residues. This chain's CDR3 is CASSLGGRSNSPLHF. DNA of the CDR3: TGTGCCAGCAGCTTAGGGGGCAGGTCTAATTCACCCCTCCACTTT.